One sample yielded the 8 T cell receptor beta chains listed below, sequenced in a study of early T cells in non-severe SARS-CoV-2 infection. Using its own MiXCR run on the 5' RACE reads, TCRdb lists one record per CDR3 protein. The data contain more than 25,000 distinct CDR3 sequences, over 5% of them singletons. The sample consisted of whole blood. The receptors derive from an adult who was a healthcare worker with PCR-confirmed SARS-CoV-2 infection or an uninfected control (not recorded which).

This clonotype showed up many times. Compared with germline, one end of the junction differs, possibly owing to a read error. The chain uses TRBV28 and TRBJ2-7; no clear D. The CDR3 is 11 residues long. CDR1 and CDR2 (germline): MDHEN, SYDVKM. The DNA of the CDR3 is TGTACCAGCAGTTTTGTTGGCGAGCAGTACTTC. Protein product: CTSSFVGEQYF.

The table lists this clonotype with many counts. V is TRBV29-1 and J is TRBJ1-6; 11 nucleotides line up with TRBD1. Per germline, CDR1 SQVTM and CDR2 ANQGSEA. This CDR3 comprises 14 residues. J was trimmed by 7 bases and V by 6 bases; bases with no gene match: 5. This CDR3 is CSVRTGGGNSPLHF. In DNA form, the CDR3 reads TGCAGCGTGAGGACAGGGGGCGGGAATTCACCCCTCCACTTT.

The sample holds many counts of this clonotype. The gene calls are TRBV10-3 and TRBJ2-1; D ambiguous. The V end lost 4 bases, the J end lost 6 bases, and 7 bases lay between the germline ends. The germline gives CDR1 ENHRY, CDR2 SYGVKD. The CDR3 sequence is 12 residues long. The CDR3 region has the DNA TGTGCCATCAGTGTCCAAGTCAATGAGCAGTTCTTC. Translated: CAISVQVNEQFF.

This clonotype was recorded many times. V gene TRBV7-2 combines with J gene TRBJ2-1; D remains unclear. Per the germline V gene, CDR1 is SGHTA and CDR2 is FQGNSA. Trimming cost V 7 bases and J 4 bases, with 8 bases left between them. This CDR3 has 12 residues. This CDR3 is CASTPRYNEQFF. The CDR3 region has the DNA TGTGCCAGCACCCCAAGATACAATGAGCAGTTCTTC.

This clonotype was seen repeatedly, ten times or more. As DNA, the CDR3 is TGTGCCAGCTCACCGACAGGGGGCGATAATGGCTACACCTTC. Translation gives CASSPTGGDNGYTF. The gene calls are TRBV18 and TRBJ1-2; 10 nucleotides line up with TRBD1. This CDR3 is built from 14 residues. With V trimmed by 3 bases and J by 6 bases, 4 bases remained unmatched. Germline CDR1 is KGHSH and CDR2 is LQKENI.

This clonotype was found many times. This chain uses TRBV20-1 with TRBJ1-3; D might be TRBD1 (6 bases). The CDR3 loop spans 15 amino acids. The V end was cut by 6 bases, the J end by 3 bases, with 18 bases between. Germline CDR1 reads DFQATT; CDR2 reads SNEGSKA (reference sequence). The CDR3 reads CSAYGQPLFGNTIYF. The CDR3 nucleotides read TGCAGTGCGTATGGACAGCCGCTGTTTGGAAACACCATATATTTT.

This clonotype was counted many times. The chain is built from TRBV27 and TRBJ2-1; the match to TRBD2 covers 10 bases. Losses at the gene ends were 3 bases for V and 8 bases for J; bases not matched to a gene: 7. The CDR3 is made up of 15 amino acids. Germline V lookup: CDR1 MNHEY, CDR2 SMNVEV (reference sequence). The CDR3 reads CASSFSGGTSDEQFF. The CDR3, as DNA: TGTGCCAGCAGTTTTTCTGGCGGGACTAGCGATGAGCAGTTCTTC.

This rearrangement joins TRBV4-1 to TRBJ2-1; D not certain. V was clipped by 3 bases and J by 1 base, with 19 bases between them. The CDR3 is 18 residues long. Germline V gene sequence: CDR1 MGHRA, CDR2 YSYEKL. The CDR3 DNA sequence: TGCGCCAGCAGCCATGTAGACCTTGGGTTTTCGTCCTACAATGAGCAGTTCTTC. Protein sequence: CASSHVDLGFSSYNEQFF.